This is a list of T cell receptor beta chains from one sample in a study of cytomegalovirus exposure and HLA in healthy donors. The protocol was immunoSEQ multiplex PCR, while the TCRdb copy is restricted to in-frame clones and leaves out a portion. The repertoire includes about 150,000 clones, approximately 85% of them detected once, and around 5% sits in the top ten. The sample was PBMCs. The receptors shown here come from a girl aged 5-17 years in good health and CMV-seropositive. CDR3s include the opening cysteine and the closing phenylalanine or tryptophan. A D gene is named only where the DNA matches it firmly. Clone size appears in some rows only: once, few, many, or a class for an expanded clone.

D gene	clone size	V gene	J gene	CDR3 protein	CDR3 DNA
-	-	TRBV27	TRBJ1-6	CASSLGIRVEVSPLHF	TGTGCCAGCAGTTTAGGGATCAGGGTTGAAGTCTCACCCCTCCACTTT
-	-	TRBV6-1	TRBJ2-1	CASSESDGAYNEQFF	TGTGCCAGCAGTGAATCAGACGGAGCCTACAATGAGCAGTTCTTC
-	-	TRBV7-6	TRBJ2-5	CASSLGADLQETQYF	TGTGCCAGCAGCTTAGGGGCAGATTTACAGGAGACCCAGTACTTC
-	-	TRBV4-1	TRBJ1-2	CASSQLQGNYGYTF	TGCGCCAGCAGCCAACTACAGGGAAACTATGGCTACACCTTC
TRBD1	-	TRBV4-1	TRBJ2-1	CASSQPGTESYNEQFF	TGCGCCAGCAGCCAGCCCGGGACAGAGTCCTACAATGAGCAGTTCTTC
TRBD1	-	TRBV5-1	TRBJ1-5	CASSLEGQENQPQHF	TGCGCCAGCAGCTTGGAAGGACAGGAAAACCAGCCCCAGCATTTT
-	-	TRBV4-1	TRBJ1-2	CASSLKWGENYGYTF	TGCGCCAGCAGCCTGAAGTGGGGGGAGAACTATGGCTACACCTTC
TRBD1	-	TRBV5-1	TRBJ1-5	CASSLGGQGDQPQHF	TGCGCCAGCAGCTTGGGGGGCCAGGGGGATCAGCCCCAGCATTTT
-	-	TRBV6-1	TRBJ1-1	CASSGYYTEAFF	TGTGCCAGCAGTGGCTACTACACTGAAGCTTTCTTT
TRBD2	once	TRBV2	TRBJ2-3	CASSTRGGGTDTQYF	TGTGCCAGCAGCACTCGCGGGGGGGGCACAGATACGCAGTATTTT
TRBD1	-	TRBV2	TRBJ1-6	CASSVGQGSYNSPLHF	TGTGCCAGCAGTGTGGGACAGGGCTCCTATAATTCACCCCTCCACTTT
TRBD1	once	TRBV9	TRBJ1-2	CASSSPTGLKFPQKAIGGYTF	TGTGCCAGCAGCTCCCCGACAGGGCTAAAATTCCCCCAGAAAGCTATTGGGGGCTACACCTTC
-	-	TRBV19	TRBJ1-1	CASSTQLDLYTEAFF	TGTGCCAGTAGTACGCAACTAGACCTATACACTGAAGCTTTCTTT
TRBD1	-	TRBV27	TRBJ2-3	CASSPQGAGDTQYF	TGTGCCAGCAGTCCACAGGGGGCTGGGGATACGCAGTATTTT
-	-	TRBV6-1	TRBJ1-1	CASSDVINTEAFF	TGTGCCAGCAGTGATGTCATCAACACTGAAGCTTTCTTT
-	once	TRBV10-1	TRBJ2-7	CASSARIAYEQYF	TGCGCCAGCAGTGCGAGGATTGCCTACGAGCAGTACTTC
-	-	TRBV4-1	TRBJ1-1	CASSQGTVNTEAFF	TGCGCCAGCAGCCAAGGGACAGTGAACACTGAAGCTTTCTTT
TRBD2	-	TRBV19	TRBJ2-4	CASSNKRTSGGDLAKNIQYF	TGTGCCAGTAGTAACAAAAGGACTAGCGGGGGGGACCTAGCCAAAAACATTCAGTACTTC
-	-	TRBV9	TRBJ2-2	CASSARGAGMNTGELFF	TGTGCCAGCAGCGCCCGGGGGGCAGGGATGAACACCGGGGAGCTGTTTTTT
TRBD2	-	TRBV7-2	TRBJ2-5	CASSSWRGGLETQYF	TGTGCCAGCAGCTCGTGGCGGGGGGGCCTGGAGACCCAGTACTTC
-	-	TRBV2	TRBJ1-4	CASSEGIGQLEKLFF	TGTGCCAGCAGTGAAGGGATCGGACAGCTTGAAAAACTGTTTTTT
TRBD1	-	TRBV9	TRBJ1-5	CASSIRQGSLVASNQPQHF	TGTGCCAGCAGCATTCGACAGGGGTCCTTGGTGGCGAGCAATCAGCCCCAGCATTTT
-	-	TRBV2	TRBJ1-5	CASSEVRGSGQPQHF	TGTGCCAGCAGTGAGGTTAGGGGGTCGGGTCAGCCCCAGCATTTT
TRBD1	-	TRBV19	TRBJ1-4	CASSWGQPTNEKLFF	TGTGCCAGTAGTTGGGGACAGCCAACTAATGAAAAACTGTTTTTT
-	-	TRBV2	TRBJ1-5	CASSPMGAPEFSNQPQHF	TGTGCCAGCAGCCCAATGGGGGCCCCGGAATTTAGCAATCAGCCCCAGCATTTT
-	-	TRBV5-3	TRBJ1-3	CARSGSLRGSGNTIYF	TGTGCCAGAAGCGGGAGCCTCAGGGGTTCTGGAAACACCATATATTTT
TRBD2	-	TRBV27	TRBJ2-7	CASSLSFGSGVYEQYF	TGTGCCAGCAGCTTATCCTTTGGTAGCGGGGTCTACGAGCAGTACTTC
-	-	TRBV6-6	TRBJ1-2	CASSYTDGNYGYTF	TGTGCCAGCAGTTACACTGACGGGAACTATGGCTACACCTTC
-	once	TRBV11-2	TRBJ1-1	CASEQTRNTEAFF	TGTGCCAGCGAACAGACGCGGAACACTGAAGCTTTCTTT
TRBD1	-	TRBV11-3	TRBJ1-1	CASSLTGQGADTEAFF	TGTGCCAGCAGCTTAACCGGACAGGGGGCGGACACTGAAGCTTTCTTT
-	-	TRBV4-1	TRBJ2-7	CASSADWTLRTYEQYF	TGCGCCAGCAGCGCTGACTGGACACTACGAACTTACGAGCAGTACTTC
-	-	TRBV2	TRBJ1-5	CASSEDRTGNQPQHF	TGTGCCAGCAGTGAAGATAGGACAGGCAATCAGCCCCAGCATTTT
-	-	TRBV13	TRBJ1-1	CASRGAEGGSTEAFF	TGTGCCAGTAGGGGGGCAGAGGGGGGGAGCACTGAAGCTTTCTTT
-	-	TRBV19	TRBJ1-5	CASSTLRWRANQPQHF	TGTGCCAGTAGTACCCTCAGGTGGCGGGCCAATCAGCCCCAGCATTTT
TRBD2	-	TRBV5-1	TRBJ2-3	CASSGGVTDTQYF	TGCGCCAGCAGCGGGGGGGTGACAGATACGCAGTATTTT
-	-	TRBV30	TRBJ1-6	CAWRVGGLTYNSPLHF	TGTGCCTGGAGGGTCGGGGGGTTGACCTATAATTCACCCCTCCACTTT
-	few	TRBV29-1	TRBJ2-7	CSVGSDYEQYF	TGCAGCGTTGGTTCAGACTACGAGCAGTACTTC